This T cell receptor (beta chain) was captured in a study of CD8 T cells in ankylosing spondylitis. The CDR3 runs 15 residues. Germline-derived CDR1 and CDR2 are DFQATT and SNEGSKA (reference sequence). V trimming: 7 bases; J trimming: 0 bases; junction bases outside the gene matches: 9. This clonotype was detected only a few times. Its antigen is undetermined. Study-level points and caveats: What seemed typical of ankylosing spondylitis blood was a TCR beta motif built from several highly homologous variants. Some motif variants had been reported before (in reactive arthritis synovial fluid and blood). Reported data indicate significant enrichment of disease-linked clones within matched ankylosing spondylitis synovial fluid.

5'-RACE, quantitative and with molecular barcodes, yielded the TCR beta libraries. One entry per CDR3 protein results from TCRdb running MiXCR on the 5' RACE reads. The sample lists some 800,000 distinct CDR3 sequences; about 10% were seen once. Source material: blood, either unsorted or a sorted T cell fraction (not recorded which). This chain joins TRBV20-1 and TRBJ1-5; 7 nucleotides line up with TRBD1. This TCR came from a male donor with ankylosing spondylitis. CDR3 region: CSVDGTVNSNQPQHF. CDR3 sequence (DNA): TGCAGTGTCGATGGGACAGTTAATAGCAATCAGCCCCAGCATTTT.